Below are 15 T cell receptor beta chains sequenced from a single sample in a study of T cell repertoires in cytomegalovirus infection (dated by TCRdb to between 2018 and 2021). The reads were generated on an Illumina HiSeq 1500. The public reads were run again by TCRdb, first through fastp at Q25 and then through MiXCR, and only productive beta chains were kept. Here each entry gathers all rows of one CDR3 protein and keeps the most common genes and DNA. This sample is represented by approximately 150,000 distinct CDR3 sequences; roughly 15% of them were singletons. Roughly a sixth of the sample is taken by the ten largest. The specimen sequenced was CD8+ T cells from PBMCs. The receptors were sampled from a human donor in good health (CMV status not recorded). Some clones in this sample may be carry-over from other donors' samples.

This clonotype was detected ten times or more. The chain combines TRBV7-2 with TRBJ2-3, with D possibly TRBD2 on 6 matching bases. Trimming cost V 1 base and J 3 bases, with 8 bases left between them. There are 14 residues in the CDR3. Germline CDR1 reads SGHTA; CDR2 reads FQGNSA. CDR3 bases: TGTGCCAGCAGCTTAGGGCGGGGTACAGATACGCAGTATTTT. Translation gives CASSLGRGTDTQYF.

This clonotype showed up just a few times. CDR3 amino acids: CASTPNSGGQETQYF. The CDR3, as DNA: TGTGCCAGCACTCCCAACTCGGGGGGGCAAGAGACCCAGTACTTC. This chain connects TRBV6-2 or TRBV6-3 to TRBJ2-5; 8 bases are shared with TRBD2. V was clipped by 7 bases and J by 2 bases; unmatched bases: 9. The CDR3 sequence is 15 residues long. Germline assignment: CDR1 MNHEY and CDR2 SVGEGT.

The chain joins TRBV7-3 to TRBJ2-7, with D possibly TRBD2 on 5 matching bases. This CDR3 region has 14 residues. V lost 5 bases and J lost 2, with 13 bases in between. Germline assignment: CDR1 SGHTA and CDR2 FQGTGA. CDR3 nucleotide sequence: TGTGCCAGCAGCCCGTACCCGGGGACCTACGAGCAGTACTTC. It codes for CASSPYPGTYEQYF.

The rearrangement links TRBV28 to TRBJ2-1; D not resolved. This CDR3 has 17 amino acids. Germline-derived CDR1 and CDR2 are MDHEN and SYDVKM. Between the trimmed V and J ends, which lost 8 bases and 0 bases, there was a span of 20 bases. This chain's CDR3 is CASGYDAGGISYNEQFF. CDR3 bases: TGTGCCAGCGGTTATGATGCCGGCGGCATCTCCTACAATGAGCAGTTCTTC. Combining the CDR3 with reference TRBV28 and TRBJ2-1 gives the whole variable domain DVKVTQSSRYLVKRTGEKVFLECVQDMDHENMFWYRQDPGLGLRLIYFSYDVKMKEKGDIPEGYSVSREKKERFSLILESASTNQTSMYLCASGYDAGGISYNEQFFGPGTRLTVL.

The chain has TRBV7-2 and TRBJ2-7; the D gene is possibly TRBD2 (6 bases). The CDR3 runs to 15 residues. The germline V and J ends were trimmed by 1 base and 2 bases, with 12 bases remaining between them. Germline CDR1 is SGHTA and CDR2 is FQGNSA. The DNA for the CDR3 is TGTGCCAGCAGCTTAGAAGCGGGCAAGACCTACGAGCAGTACTTC. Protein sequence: CASSLEAGKTYEQYF.

CDR3 nucleotides: TGTGCCAGCAGTTACGGAGCGGGGGGGCCCCGGAATGAGCAGTTCTTC. Protein product: CASSYGAGGPRNEQFF. The chain recombines TRBV6-6 with TRBJ2-1, with 10 bases lining up with TRBD2. The junction had 8 bases not matched to a gene; V was cut back by 2 bases and J by 7 bases. The germline CDR1 and CDR2 sequences are MNHNY and SVGAGI (reference sequence). There are 16 residues in the CDR3.

As DNA, the CDR3 is TGCGCCAGCAGCCAAGTGACTTCTAATGAGCAGTTCTTC. Amino acids: CASSQVTSNEQFF. The rearrangement uses TRBV4-1 and TRBJ2-1, with no clear D. Germline values: CDR1 MGHRA, CDR2 YSYEKL. V lost 1 base to trimming and J lost 7 bases, with 8 bases between them. This CDR3 is 13 amino acids long.

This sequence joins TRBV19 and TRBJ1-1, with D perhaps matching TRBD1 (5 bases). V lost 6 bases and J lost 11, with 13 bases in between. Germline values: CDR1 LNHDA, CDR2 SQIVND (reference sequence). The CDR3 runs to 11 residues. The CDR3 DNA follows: TGTGCCAGTAGAGGGCTGAGGGACGCTTTCTTT. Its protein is CASRGLRDAFF.

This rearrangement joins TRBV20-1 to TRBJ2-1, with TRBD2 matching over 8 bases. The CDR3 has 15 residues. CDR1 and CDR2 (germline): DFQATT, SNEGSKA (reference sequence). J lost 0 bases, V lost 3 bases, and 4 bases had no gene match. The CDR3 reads CSASGGGSSYNEQFF. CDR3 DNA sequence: TGCAGTGCTAGTGGCGGGGGGAGCTCCTACAATGAGCAGTTCTTC.

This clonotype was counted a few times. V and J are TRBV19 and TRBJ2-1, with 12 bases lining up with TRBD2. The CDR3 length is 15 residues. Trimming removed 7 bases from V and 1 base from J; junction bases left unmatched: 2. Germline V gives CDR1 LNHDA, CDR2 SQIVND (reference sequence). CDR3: CASTLAGGSYNEQFF. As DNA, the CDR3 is TGTGCCAGTACCCTAGCGGGGGGGTCCTACAATGAGCAGTTCTTC.

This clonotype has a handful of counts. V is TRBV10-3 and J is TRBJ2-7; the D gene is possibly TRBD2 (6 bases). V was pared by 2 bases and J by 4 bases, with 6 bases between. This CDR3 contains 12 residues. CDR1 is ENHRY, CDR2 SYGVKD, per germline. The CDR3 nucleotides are TGTGCCATCAGTGAGGGGGGGTACGAGCAGTACTTC. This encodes CAISEGGYEQYF.

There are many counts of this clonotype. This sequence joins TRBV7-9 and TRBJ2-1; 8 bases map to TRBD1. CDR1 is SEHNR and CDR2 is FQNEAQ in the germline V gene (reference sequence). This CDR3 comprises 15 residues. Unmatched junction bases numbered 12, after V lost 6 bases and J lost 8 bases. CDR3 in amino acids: CASSFPRTGRDEQFF. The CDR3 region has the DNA TGTGCCAGCAGTTTCCCACGGACAGGGCGAGATGAGCAGTTCTTC. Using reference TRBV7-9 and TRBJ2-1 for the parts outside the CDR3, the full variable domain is DTGVSQNPRHKITKRGQNVTFRCDPISEHNRLYWYRQTLGQGPEFLTYFQNEAQLEKSRLLSDRFSAERPKGSFSTLEIQRTEQGDSAMYLCASSFPRTGRDEQFFGPGTRLTVL.

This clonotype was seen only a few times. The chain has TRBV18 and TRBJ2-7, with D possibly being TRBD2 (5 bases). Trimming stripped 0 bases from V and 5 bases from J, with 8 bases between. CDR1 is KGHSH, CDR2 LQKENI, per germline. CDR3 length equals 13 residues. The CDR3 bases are TGTGCCAGCTCACCACCAGGGAGCGACGAGCAGTACTTC. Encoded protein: CASSPPGSDEQYF.

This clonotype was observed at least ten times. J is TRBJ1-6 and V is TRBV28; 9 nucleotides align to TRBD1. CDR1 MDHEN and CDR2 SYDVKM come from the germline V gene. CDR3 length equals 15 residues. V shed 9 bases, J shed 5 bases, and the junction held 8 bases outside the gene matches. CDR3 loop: CASGVQGANNSPLHF. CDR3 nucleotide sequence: TGTGCCAGTGGGGTACAGGGGGCGAATAATTCACCCCTCCACTTT.

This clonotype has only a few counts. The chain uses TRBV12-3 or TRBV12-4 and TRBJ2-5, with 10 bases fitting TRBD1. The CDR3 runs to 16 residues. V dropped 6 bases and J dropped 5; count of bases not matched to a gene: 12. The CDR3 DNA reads TGTGCCAGCAGCCACATCGACAGGGGGCGAGGGGAGACCCAGTACTTC. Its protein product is CASSHIDRGRGETQYF.